A single sample is the source of the 3 T cell receptor beta chains below, sequenced in a study of OX40 agonist ivuxolimab in advanced cancers. Libraries were prepared by immunoSEQ multiplex PCR; TCRdb keeps only in-frame clonotypes and omits some of them. Seen here are about 24,000 clones, approximately 80% observed once, and the top ten hold roughly a sixth. This specimen was CD4+ or CD8+ T cells sorted from blood, taken in a trial of the OX40 agonist ivuxolimab. The receptors derive from an adult with an advanced solid tumor such as melanoma, head and neck, liver or kidney cancer.

The V and J genes are TRBV7-6 and TRBJ1-4; 7 nucleotides agree with TRBD1. The V segment lost 9 bases and the J segment 8 bases; nucleotides outside the gene matches: 9. The CDR3 is 13 residues long. CDR1 and CDR2 from the germline V gene are SGHVS and FNYEAQ. DNA of the CDR3: TGTGCCAGTTCCGCGACAGGGAAGGAAAAACTGTTTTTT. It specifies CASSATGKEKLFF. Looking up the rest from reference TRBV7-6 and TRBJ1-4 gives the full variable domain: GAGVSQSPRYKVTKRGQDVALRCDPISGHVSLYWYRQALGQGPEFLTYFNYEAQQDKSGLPNDRFSAERPEGSISTLTIQRTEQRDSAMYRCASSATGKEKLFFGSGTQLSVL.

The chain joins TRBV6-9 to TRBJ2-7; tentatively, D is TRBD1 (5 bases). With 4 bases removed from V and 2 bases from J, the gap between germline ends came to 6 bases. The CDR3 is made up of 12 amino acids. CDR1 and CDR2 from the germline V gene are MNHGY and SVAAGI. CDR3 sequence (DNA): TGTGCCAGCAGTTCAGGGACCTACGAGCAGTACTTC. Translating it yields CASSSGTYEQYF.

The genes are TRBV30 and TRBJ1-5, with D uncertain. Trimming removed 0 bases at V and 9 bases at J, with 15 bases between. Germline CDR1 is GTSNPN and CDR2 is SVGIG (reference sequence). The CDR3 has 14 residues. The CDR3 spells CAWSVGQPNAPQHF. The CDR3 region has the DNA TGTGCCTGGAGTGTAGGTCAGCCAAATGCGCCCCAGCATTTT.